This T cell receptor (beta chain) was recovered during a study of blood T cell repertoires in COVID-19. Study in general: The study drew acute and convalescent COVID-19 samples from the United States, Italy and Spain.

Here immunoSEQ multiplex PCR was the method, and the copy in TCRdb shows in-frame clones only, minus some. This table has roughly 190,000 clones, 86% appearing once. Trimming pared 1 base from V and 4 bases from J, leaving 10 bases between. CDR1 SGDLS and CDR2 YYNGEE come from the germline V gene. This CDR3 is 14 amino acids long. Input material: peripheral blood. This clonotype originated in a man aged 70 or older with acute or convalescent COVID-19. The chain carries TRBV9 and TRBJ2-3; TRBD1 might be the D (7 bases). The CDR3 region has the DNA TGTGCCAGCAGCGTAACAGGGGAGGCAGATACGCAGTATTTT. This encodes CASSVTGEADTQYF.